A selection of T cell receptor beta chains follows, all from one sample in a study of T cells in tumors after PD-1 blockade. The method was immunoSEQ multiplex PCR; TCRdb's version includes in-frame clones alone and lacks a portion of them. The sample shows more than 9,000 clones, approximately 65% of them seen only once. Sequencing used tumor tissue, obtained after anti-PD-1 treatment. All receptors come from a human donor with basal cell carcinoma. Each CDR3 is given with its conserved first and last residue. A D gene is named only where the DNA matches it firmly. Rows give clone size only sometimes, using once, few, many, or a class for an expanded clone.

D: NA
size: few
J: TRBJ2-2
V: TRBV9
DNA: TGTGCCAGCAGCCCCCGAGGGAACACCGGGGAGCTGTTTTTT
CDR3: CASSPRGNTGELFF

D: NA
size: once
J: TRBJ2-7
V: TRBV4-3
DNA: TGCGCCAGCAGCCAGACGTCGGGGGTAGGGGAGCAGTACTTC
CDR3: CASSQTSGVGEQYF

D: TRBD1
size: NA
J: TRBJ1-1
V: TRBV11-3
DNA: TGTGCCAGCAGCGTCGGACAGGGTTATCGTTTGGGAGCTTTCTTT
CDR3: CASSVGQGYRLGAFF

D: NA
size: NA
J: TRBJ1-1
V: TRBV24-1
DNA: TGTGCCACCACCTCTGGACAGTTTCCCTTCATAGCTTTCTTT
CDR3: CATTSGQFPFIAFF

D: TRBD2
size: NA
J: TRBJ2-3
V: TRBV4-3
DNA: TGCGCCAGCAGCCAAGAGGAGGGAGGGCCAGATACGCAGTATTTT
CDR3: CASSQEEGGPDTQYF

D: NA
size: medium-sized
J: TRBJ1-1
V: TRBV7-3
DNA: TGTGCCAGCAGCTTAACGTCAACCTCTGAAGCTTTCTTT
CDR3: CASSLTSTSEAFF

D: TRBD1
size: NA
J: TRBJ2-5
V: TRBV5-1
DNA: TGCGCCAGCAGCTCGACAGGGGTCACCCAAGAGACCCAGTACTTC
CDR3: CASSSTGVTQETQYF

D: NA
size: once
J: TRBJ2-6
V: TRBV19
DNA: TGTGCCAGTAGTATCGGGGGGGGCCAGGGGGCGGGGGCCAACGTCCTGACTTTC
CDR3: CASSIGGGQGAGANVLTF

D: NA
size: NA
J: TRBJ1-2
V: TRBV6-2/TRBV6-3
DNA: TGTGCCAGCAGCTCACTAGGTGGCTACACCTTC
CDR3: CASSSLGGYTF

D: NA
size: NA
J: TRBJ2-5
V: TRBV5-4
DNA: TGTGCCAGCAGCTTGCGTGGGGAGGAGACCCAGTACTTC
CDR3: CASSLRGEETQYF

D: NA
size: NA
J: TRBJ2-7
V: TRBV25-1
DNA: TGTGCCAGCTCTCAGGGAGACGAGCAGTACTTC
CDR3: CASSQGDEQYF

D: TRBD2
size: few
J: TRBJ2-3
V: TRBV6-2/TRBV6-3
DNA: TGTGCCAGCAGTTACCACCGTACTAGCGGGAGATTTCCAGATACGCAGTATTTT
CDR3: CASSYHRTSGRFPDTQYF

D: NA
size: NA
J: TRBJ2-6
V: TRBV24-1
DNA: TGTGCCACCAGTGATTTCGACGACTCTGGGGCCAACGTCCTGACTTTC
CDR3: CATSDFDDSGANVLTF

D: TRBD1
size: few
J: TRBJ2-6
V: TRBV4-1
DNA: TGCGCCAGCAGCCATGCGACAGGGCTCTCTGGGGCCAACGTCCTGACTTTC
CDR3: CASSHATGLSGANVLTF

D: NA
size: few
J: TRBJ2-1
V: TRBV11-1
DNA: TGTGCCAGCAGCCCCCATCCGGGAAATGAGCAGTTCTTC
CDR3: CASSPHPGNEQFF

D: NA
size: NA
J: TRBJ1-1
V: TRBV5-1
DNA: TGCGCCAGCAGCTTCGGCAACACTGAAGCTTTCTTT
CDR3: CASSFGNTEAFF

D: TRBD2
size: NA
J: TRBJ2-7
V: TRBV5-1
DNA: TGCGCCAGCAGCAAGAGCGGGGGTGGAGGCGAGCAGTACTTC
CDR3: CASSKSGGGGEQYF

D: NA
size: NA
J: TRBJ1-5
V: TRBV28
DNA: TGTGCCAGCAGTCTCCTGGGGGCGAGAGCCAATCAGCCCCAGCATTTT
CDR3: CASSLLGARANQPQHF

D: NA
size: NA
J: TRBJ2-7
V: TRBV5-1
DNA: TGCGCCAGCAGCTTGTACCCAGGTTTAAACGAGCAGTACTTC
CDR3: CASSLYPGLNEQYF

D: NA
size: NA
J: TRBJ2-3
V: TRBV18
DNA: TGTGCCAGCTCACAACAGAGCACAGATACGCAGTATTTT
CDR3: CASSQQSTDTQYF

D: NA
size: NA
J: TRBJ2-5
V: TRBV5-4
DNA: TGTGCCAGCAGCTTGGGGGCCGGAGCCCAAGAGACCCAGTACTTC
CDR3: CASSLGAGAQETQYF

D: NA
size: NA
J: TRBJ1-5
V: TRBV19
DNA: TGTGCCAGTACTCCTCGGCTGGGGCAGCCCCAGCATTTT
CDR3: CASTPRLGQPQHF

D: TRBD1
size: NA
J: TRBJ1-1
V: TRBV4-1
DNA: TGCGCCAGCAGGGGACAGTTAAGGAACACTGAAGCTTTCTTT
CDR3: CASRGQLRNTEAFF

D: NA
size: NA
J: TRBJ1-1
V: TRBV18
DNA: TGTGCCAGCACAGGAGCCTCGAACACTGAAGCTTTCTTT
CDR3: CASTGASNTEAFF

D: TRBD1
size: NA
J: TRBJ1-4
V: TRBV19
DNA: TGTGCCAGTGGGGACAGGACGGCTAATGAAAAACTGTTTTTT
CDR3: CASGDRTANEKLFF

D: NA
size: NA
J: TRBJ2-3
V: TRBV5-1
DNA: TGCGCCAGCAGCTGGAGCGGGCTGAGCACAGATACGCAGTATTTT
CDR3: CASSWSGLSTDTQYF

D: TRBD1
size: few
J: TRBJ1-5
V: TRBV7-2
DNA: TGTGCCAGCAGCCAGGGACAGGGGCGCAATCAGCCCCAGCATTTT
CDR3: CASSQGQGRNQPQHF

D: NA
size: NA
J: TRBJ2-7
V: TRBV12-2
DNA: TGTGCAAGTCGCCCGGGGGACCACGAGCAGTACTTC
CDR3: CASRPGDHEQYF

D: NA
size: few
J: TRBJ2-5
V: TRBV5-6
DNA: TGTGCCAGCAGTTGGGGGCTGGGGGAGACCCAGTACTTC
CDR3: CASSWGLGETQYF

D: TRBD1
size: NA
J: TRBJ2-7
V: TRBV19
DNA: TGTGCCAGTAGTATTAGGGGGCAGGGGGCCTACGAGCAGTACTTC
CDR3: CASSIRGQGAYEQYF

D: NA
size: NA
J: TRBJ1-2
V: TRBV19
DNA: TGTGCCAGTAGTATAGACCAGGGGTGGTATGGCTACACCTTC
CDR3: CASSIDQGWYGYTF

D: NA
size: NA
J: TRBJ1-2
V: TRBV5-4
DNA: TGTGCCAGCAGCTTAGGGATGGGGACGGACAAAAACTATGGCTACACCTTC
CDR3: CASSLGMGTDKNYGYTF

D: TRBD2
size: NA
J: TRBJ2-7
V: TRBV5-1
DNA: TGCGCCATCCTAGCGGGAGACTACGAGCAGTACTTC
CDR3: CAILAGDYEQYF

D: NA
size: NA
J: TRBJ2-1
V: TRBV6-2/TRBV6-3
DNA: TGTGCCAGCAGTTACTCGAGTAGGGGACAATTTGCAAGCTCCTACAATGAGCAGTTCTTC
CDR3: CASSYSSRGQFASSYNEQFF

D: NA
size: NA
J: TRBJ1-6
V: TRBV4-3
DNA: TGCGCCAGCAGCCAAGAGTCGGGGGATCCACTAAATTCACCCCTCCACTTT
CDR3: CASSQESGDPLNSPLHF

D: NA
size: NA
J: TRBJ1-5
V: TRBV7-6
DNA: TGTGCCAGCAGCTTACAGGAAGGGTTGAATCAGCCCCAGCATTTT
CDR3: CASSLQEGLNQPQHF

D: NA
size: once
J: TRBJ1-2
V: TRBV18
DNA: TGTGCCAGCTCACTCGCAGGGGAAAGAAGTGGCTACACCTTC
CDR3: CASSLAGERSGYTF

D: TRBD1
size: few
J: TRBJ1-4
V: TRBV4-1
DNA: TGCGCCAGCAGCCGCGAATACAGGGGCGCTGAAAAACTGTTTTTT
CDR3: CASSREYRGAEKLFF

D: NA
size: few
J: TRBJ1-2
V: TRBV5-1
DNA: TGCGCCAGCAGCTCGCGGGGTGCGCATGGCTACACCTTC
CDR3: CASSSRGAHGYTF

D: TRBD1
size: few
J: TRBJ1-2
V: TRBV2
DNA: TGTGCCAGCAGTCTCGGACAGGGGGATCGCTACACCTTC
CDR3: CASSLGQGDRYTF

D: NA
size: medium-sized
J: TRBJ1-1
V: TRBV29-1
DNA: TGCAGCGACTCTTTACAGATGAACACTGAAGCTTTCTTT
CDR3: CSDSLQMNTEAFF

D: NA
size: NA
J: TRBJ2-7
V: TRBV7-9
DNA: TGTGCCAGCAGCCCCTTAGCCGAGCAGTACTTC
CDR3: CASSPLAEQYF

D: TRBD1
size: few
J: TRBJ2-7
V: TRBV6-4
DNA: TGTGCCAGCAGTGGCCGGGACAGGGACCACGAGCAGTACTTC
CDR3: CASSGRDRDHEQYF

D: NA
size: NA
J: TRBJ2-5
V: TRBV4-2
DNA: TGTGCCAGCAGCCAGACGTCAGGGGGGGAGACCCAGTACTTC
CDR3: CASSQTSGGETQYF